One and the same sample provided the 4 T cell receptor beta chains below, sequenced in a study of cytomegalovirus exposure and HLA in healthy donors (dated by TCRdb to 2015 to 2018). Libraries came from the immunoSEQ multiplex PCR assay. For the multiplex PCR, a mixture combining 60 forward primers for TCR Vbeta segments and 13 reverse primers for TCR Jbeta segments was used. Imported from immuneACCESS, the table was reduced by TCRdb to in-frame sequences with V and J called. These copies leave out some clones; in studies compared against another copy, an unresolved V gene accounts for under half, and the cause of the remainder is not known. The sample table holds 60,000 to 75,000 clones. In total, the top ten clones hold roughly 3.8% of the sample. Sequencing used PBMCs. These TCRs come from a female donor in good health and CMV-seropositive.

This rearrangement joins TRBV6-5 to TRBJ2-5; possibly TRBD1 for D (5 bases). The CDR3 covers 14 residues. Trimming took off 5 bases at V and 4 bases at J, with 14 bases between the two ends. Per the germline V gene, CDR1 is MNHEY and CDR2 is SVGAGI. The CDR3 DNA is TGTGCCAGCAGTCACCCGAGAAGGGGAGAGACCCAGTACTTC. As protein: CASSHPRRGETQYF.

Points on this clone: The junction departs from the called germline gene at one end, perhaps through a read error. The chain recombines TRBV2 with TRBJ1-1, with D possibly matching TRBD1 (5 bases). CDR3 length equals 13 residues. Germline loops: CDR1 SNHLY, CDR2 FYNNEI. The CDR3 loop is CASSELQDTEDFF. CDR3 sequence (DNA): TGTGCCAGCAGTGAATTGCAGGACACTGAAGATTTCTTT.

The CDR3 region is CASRVGAGSAYEQYF. The CDR3 DNA sequence: TGTGCCAGCAGAGTGGGGGCAGGGAGCGCCTACGAGCAGTACTTC. V is TRBV6-5 and J is TRBJ2-7, with TRBD1 as a possible D gene (6 bases). Looked up from germline, CDR1 is MNHEY and CDR2 is SVGAGI. The CDR3 consists of 15 residues. V lost 6 bases to trimming and J lost 2 bases, with 17 bases between them.

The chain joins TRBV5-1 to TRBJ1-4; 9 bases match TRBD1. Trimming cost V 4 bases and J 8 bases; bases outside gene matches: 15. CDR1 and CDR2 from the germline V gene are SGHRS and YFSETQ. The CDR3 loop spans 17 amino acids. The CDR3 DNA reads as TGCGCCAGCAGCCCAACCTACCGGGACAGGGCGGCGGAAAAACTGTTTTTT. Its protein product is CASSPTYRDRAAEKLFF.